What follows describes a single T cell receptor (beta chain). The entry originates in a study of blood T cell repertoires in COVID-19. Across the whole study: Researchers got acute and convalescent COVID-19 samples from the United States, Italy and Spain. PBMCs, B-cell-depleted T cells, or T cells provided the cDNA or gDNA that made up the material.

In the original analysis: Estimation of nucleated cell counts relied on the amplification of reference gene primers. Some clones are missing from TCRdb's copy, which holds only in-frame ones; the method was immunoSEQ multiplex PCR. D and trimming come from the DNA, and the V and J calls and clone size come from that table. The data show approximately 94,000 clones, with about 90% seen just once and approximately 7.3% held by the top ten. CDR3 length: 15 residues. The V gene's germline CDR1 is SGHTA and CDR2 FQGNSA. V lost 2 bases to trimming and J lost 4 bases, with 14 bases between them. Sequenced input: peripheral blood. This TCR derives from a man aged 25-45 years in a cohort sampled during active COVID-19. The J gene is TRBJ1-2, the V gene TRBV7-2; the D gene is possibly TRBD1 (5 bases). The chain's CDR3 is CASSLTQGLIYGYTF. The CDR3 DNA follows: TGTGCCAGCAGCTTAACGCAGGGTTTAATCTATGGCTACACCTTC.